These T cell receptor beta chains were read from a single sample in a study of shared clonotypes between healthy human individuals. Assay used: immunoSEQ multiplex PCR; TCRdb lists only in-frame clones, some missing. The sample yields 150,000 to 200,000 clones, 65% to 70% seen once. The sequenced sample was memory CD4+ T cells sorted from blood. Every receptor here comes from a man aged 30-40 years in good health. Each CDR3 is given with its conserved first and last residue. The order of the fields is clone size, D gene, V gene, J gene, CDR3 length, CDR3 DNA, CDR3 protein. A D gene is named only where the DNA matches it firmly. Clone sizes are given selectively: once, few, many, or a class where the clone is expanded.

NA,TRBD2,TRBV13,TRBJ2-3,15,TGTGCCAGCAGCTTACGGGGCGGGAGCGCCGATACGCAGTATTTT,CASSLRGGSADTQYF
NA,TRBD2,TRBV5-6,TRBJ2-7,15,TGTGCCAGCAGAGGGGGGACAGGGACTAGCGGGAGGCCGTACTTC,CASRGGTGTSGRPYF
NA,NA,TRBV18,TRBJ1-5,14,TGTGCCAGCTCAACTGACGGTGGGCATCAGCCCCAGCATTTT,CASSTDGGHQPQHF
few,NA,TRBV5-1,TRBJ2-7,15,TGCGCCAGCAGCCTGGGCCGGGACGGGGAGGCGGAGCAGTACTTC,CASSLGRDGEAEQYF
NA,TRBD2,TRBV5-4,TRBJ2-1,18,TGTGCCAGCAGTTCGGGACTAGCGGGGTTCTCGGCGGGCAATGAGCAGTTCTTC,CASSSGLAGFSAGNEQFF
NA,TRBD2,TRBV5-1,TRBJ2-2,16,TGCGCCAGCAGCTTGGATAGCGGGAGGGCCACCGGGGAGCTGTTTTTT,CASSLDSGRATGELFF
NA,NA,TRBV5-4,TRBJ1-2,12,TGTGCCAGCAGTGGGAACATGTATGGCTACACCTTC,CASSGNMYGYTF
many,NA,TRBV5-1,TRBJ2-2,14,TGCGCCAGCTTACCGGGACTTCAGACCGGGGAGCTGTTTTTT,CASLPGLQTGELFF
NA,TRBD2,TRBV7-2,TRBJ2-1,17,TGTGCCAGCAGCAATCGGGGGTTAGCGGGAAACCCCCATGAGCAGTTCTTC,CASSNRGLAGNPHEQFF
few,TRBD1,TRBV6-6,TRBJ2-2,15,TGTGCCAGCAGTCTCCGGACAGGGAGCACCGGGGAGCTGTTTTTT,CASSLRTGSTGELFF
NA,NA,TRBV9,TRBJ1-3,13,TGTGCCAGCAGCGTAACCCAAGGAAACACCATATATTTT,CASSVTQGNTIYF
few,TRBD2,TRBV18,TRBJ2-7,13,TGTGCCAGCTCACCCGTCGGGAGGGTCGAGCAGTACTTC,CASSPVGRVEQYF
NA,NA,TRBV23-1,TRBJ2-4,19,TGCGCCAGCAGTCGACGCCAATATCGTAAGCCGCTGGCCAAAAACATTCAGTACTTC,CASSRRQYRKPLAKNIQYF
NA,NA,TRBV28,TRBJ2-5,15,TGTGCCAGCAGTCCCCCTCCTAAGAAGGCAGAGACCCAGTACTTC,CASSPPPKKAETQYF
once,TRBD1,TRBV6-5,TRBJ1-1,16,TGTGCCAGCAGTTCTGAACAGGGGGCACGGAACACTGAAGCTTTCTTT,CASSSEQGARNTEAFF
NA,NA,TRBV7-2,TRBJ2-3,16,TGTGCCAGCAGCAACCATCGTGGCGGGGTCACAGATACGCAGTATTTT,CASSNHRGGVTDTQYF
many,NA,TRBV7-2,TRBJ1-1,13,TGTGCCAGCAGCTTTAGTGTCAGCACTGAAGCTTTCTTT,CASSFSVSTEAFF
NA,NA,TRBV7-8,TRBJ1-5,13,TGTGCCAGCAGCTTAGATCGGGTCCAGCCCCAGCATTTT,CASSLDRVQPQHF
NA,NA,TRBV6-1,TRBJ1-3,15,TGTGCCAGCAGTGAAGCGTCGGGATCCGGAAACACCATATATTTT,CASSEASGSGNTIYF
NA,TRBD2,TRBV2,TRBJ2-1,16,TGTGCCAGCAGGCCCGGGACTAGCGGGTGGAAGGGTGAGCAGTTCTTC,CASRPGTSGWKGEQFF
once,TRBD1,TRBV11-2,TRBJ2-1,17,TGTGCCAGCAGCCGGCTCGGGACAGGGGCCCTCTACAATGAGCAGTTCTTC,CASSRLGTGALYNEQFF
NA,TRBD2,TRBV19,TRBJ2-5,16,TGTGCCAGTAGTACAGGACTAGCGGGAGATCGGGAGACCCAGTACTTC,CASSTGLAGDRETQYF
NA,TRBD2,TRBV10-3,TRBJ2-3,17,TGTGCCATCAGTGAGTCTAGACTAGCTCTTGGGCCAGATACGCAGTATTTT,CAISESRLALGPDTQYF
once,TRBD2,TRBV15,TRBJ2-2,15,TGTGCCAGCGGCACTAGCGGGAGTTTCACCGGGGAGCTGTTTTTT,CASGTSGSFTGELFF
NA,NA,TRBV21-1,TRBJ2-5,17,TGTGCCAGCAGCAATATCTCTAGCGGGAGGTATCAAGAGACCCAGTACTTC,CASSNISSGRYQETQYF
NA,NA,TRBV11-3,TRBJ2-2,15,TGTGCCAGAACTGTTGGGCTAGTAAACACCGGGGAGCTGTTTTTT,CARTVGLVNTGELFF
NA,NA,TRBV5-1,TRBJ1-1,13,TGCGCCAGCAGCTTTCAGATCAACACTGAAGCTTTCTTT,CASSFQINTEAFF